These 31 T cell receptor beta chains share one sample of origin, sequenced in a study of shared clonotypes between healthy human individuals. Only in-frame clones appear in the TCRdb table, and some are missing; sequencing was by immunoSEQ multiplex PCR. The table lists about 650,000 clones, 95% of them singletons. CD45RO negativity and positive selection for CCR7 defined naive CD8 cells, a population that excluded terminally differentiated effector memory CD45RA+ cells. Material for sequencing was naive CD8+ T cells sorted from blood. Receptor source: a woman aged 25 to 39 in good health.

V is TRBV28 and J is TRBJ1-4; D remains unclear. Trimming took off 7 bases at V and 0 bases at J, with 9 bases between the two ends. The CDR3 loop spans 14 amino acids. CDR1 MDHEN and CDR2 SYDVKM come from the germline V gene. CDR3 DNA: TGTGCCAGCACCCTAAGTTCAACTAATGAAAAACTGTTTTTT. This encodes CASTLSSTNEKLFF.

The V and J genes are TRBV19 and TRBJ2-1, with 12 bases identical to TRBD2. Trimming took 0 bases from V and 8 from J; bases not matched to a gene: 11. CDR1 is LNHDA, CDR2 SQIVND, per germline (reference sequence). This CDR3 region has 18 residues. CDR3 coding DNA: TGTGCCAGTAGTATAGACGGGACTAGCGGGTGGCTTAGGTATGAGCAGTTCTTC. This gives the protein CASSIDGTSGWLRYEQFF.

The chain has TRBV28 and TRBJ2-5; D might be TRBD1 (6 bases). The germline CDR1 and CDR2 sequences are MDHEN and SYDVKM. V lost 9 bases and J lost 5, with 19 bases in between. CDR3 length equals 14 residues. The DNA for the CDR3 is TGTGCCAGTCGAGGGGGAAAGGAGTACGAGACCCAGTACTTC. This gives the protein CASRGGKEYETQYF.

The chain joins TRBV5-6 to TRBJ2-4; D call uncertain. The CDR3 is 13 residues long. The germline V and J ends were trimmed by 2 bases and 4 bases, with 7 bases remaining between them. Germline V gene sequence: CDR1 SGHDT, CDR2 YYEEEE. Written as DNA, the CDR3 is TGTGCCAGCAGCTTACAAACGAAAAACATTCAGTACTTC. Protein product: CASSLQTKNIQYF.

The J gene is TRBJ1-3, the V gene TRBV2; 8 bases fit TRBD1. The trim removed 2 bases at V and 2 bases at J, leaving 11 bases unmatched. Looked up from germline, CDR1 is SNHLY and CDR2 is FYNNEI. The CDR3 runs 18 residues. In nucleotides, the CDR3 is TGTGCCAGCAGTGAAAAAGGGGGCTGGACAGGGACTGGAAACACCATATATTTT. Protein product: CASSEKGGWTGTGNTIYF. Full variable domain (missing parts from reference TRBV2 and TRBJ1-3): EPEVTQTPSHQVTQMGQEVILRCVPISNHLYFYWYRQILGQKVEFLVSFYNNEISEKSEIFDDQFSVERPDGSNFTLKIRSTKLEDSAMYFCASSEKGGWTGTGNTIYFGEGSWLTVV.

The chain uses TRBV9 and TRBJ2-7; 10 positions match TRBD2. CDR1 SGDLS and CDR2 YYNGEE come from the germline V gene. The CDR3 has 15 amino acids. V trimming: 4 bases; J trimming: 3 bases; junction bases outside the gene matches: 7. CDR3 nucleotide sequence: TGTGCCAGCAGCCCCTTGGAGCGGGAGGGCTACGAGCAGTACTTC. It specifies CASSPLEREGYEQYF.

J is TRBJ2-7 and V is TRBV28; TRBD2 matches 11 bases. V shed 6 bases, J shed 4 bases, and the junction held 11 bases outside the gene matches. Germline V lookup: CDR1 MDHEN, CDR2 SYDVKM. The CDR3 totals 16 residues. The CDR3 DNA reads TGTGCCAGCAGCCTACCGGGACTAGCGGAACCATACGAGCAGTACTTC. Translating it yields CASSLPGLAEPYEQYF. The full variable domain, in which reference TRBV28 and TRBJ2-7 provide the parts outside the CDR3, is DVKVTQSSRYLVKRTGEKVFLECVQDMDHENMFWYRQDPGLGLRLIYFSYDVKMKEKGDIPEGYSVSREKKERFSLILESASTNQTSMYLCASSLPGLAEPYEQYFGPGTRLTVT.

The chain links TRBV28 to TRBJ2-1; 10 nucleotides align to TRBD2. J gave up 8 bases and V 5 bases, and 9 bases lay outside the gene matches. The germline CDR1 and CDR2 sequences are MDHEN and SYDVKM. The CDR3 runs to 15 residues. CDR3 sequence reads: CASSPSSGSYDEQFF. The DNA for the CDR3 is TGTGCCAGCAGTCCGTCTAGCGGGAGTTACGATGAGCAGTTCTTC. Drawing the rest from reference TRBV28 and TRBJ2-1, the complete variable domain is DVKVTQSSRYLVKRTGEKVFLECVQDMDHENMFWYRQDPGLGLRLIYFSYDVKMKEKGDIPEGYSVSREKKERFSLILESASTNQTSMYLCASSPSSGSYDEQFFGPGTRLTVL.

The chain links TRBV28 to TRBJ2-1; no reliable D call. Trimming removed 6 bases from V and 0 bases from J, with 12 bases in between. The CDR3 runs 15 residues. Germline CDR1 is MDHEN and CDR2 is SYDVKM. The CDR3 reads CASSLPLASYNEQFF. As DNA, the CDR3 is TGTGCCAGCAGCCTACCCTTGGCCTCCTACAATGAGCAGTTCTTC.

This rearrangement joins TRBV28 to TRBJ2-7; the D is unclear. V was clipped by 2 bases and J by 6 bases, with 14 bases between them. The CDR3 loop spans 14 amino acids. In germline, CDR1 is MDHEN, CDR2 SYDVKM. This chain's CDR3 is CASSLASADFEQYF. As DNA, the CDR3 is TGTGCCAGCAGTTTAGCATCGGCTGATTTCGAGCAGTACTTC.

This clone appeared once. The chain couples TRBV5-4 to TRBJ2-2; D might be TRBD1 (7 bases). V dropped 2 bases and J dropped 5 bases, with 19 bases sitting between them. Per the germline V gene, CDR1 is SGHNT and CDR2 is YYREEE (reference sequence). The CDR3 has 17 amino acids. The CDR3 protein is CASSFYFGQGGTGELFF. DNA of the CDR3: TGTGCCAGCAGCTTTTATTTCGGGCAGGGGGGTACCGGGGAGCTGTTTTTT.

The chain employs TRBV4-1 and TRBJ1-2; no clear D. Germline CDR1 reads MGHRA; CDR2 reads YSYEKL. The CDR3 loop spans 16 amino acids. The V and J ends lost 0 bases and 8 bases respectively, with 19 bases between them. CDR3 in amino acids: CASSQEPLSIHNGYTF. In nucleotides, the CDR3 is TGCGCCAGCAGCCAAGAGCCCCTCAGCATCCATAACGGCTACACCTTC.

This chain joins TRBV27 and TRBJ2-3, with 13 bases matching TRBD2. CDR1 MNHEY and CDR2 SMNVEV come from the germline V gene (reference sequence). The CDR3 covers 19 residues. V lost 6 bases, J lost 4 bases, and 16 bases stayed unmatched. The CDR3 loop reads CASRIHQGLAGARPDTQYF. Here the CDR3 DNA reads TGTGCCAGCAGGATACATCAAGGACTAGCGGGAGCCCGCCCAGATACGCAGTATTTT.

This CDR3 reads CASSERVGGEKGYEQYF. The CDR3 coding sequence is TGTGCCAGCAGTGAAAGGGTCGGGGGGGAGAAGGGCTACGAGCAGTACTTC. This chain joins TRBV2 and TRBJ2-7; 8 bases align to TRBD2. V was clipped by 2 bases and J by 3 bases; unmatched bases: 12. This CDR3 has 17 residues. In germline, CDR1 is SNHLY, CDR2 FYNNEI.

CDR3 in DNA: TGTGCCAGCAGCTTGAGTGACACTGAAGCTTTCTTT. Translating it yields CASSLSDTEAFF. The V gene is TRBV11-2, the J gene TRBJ1-1; D uncertain. The V gene's germline CDR1 is SGHAT and CDR2 FQNNGV. V lost 3 bases, J lost 3 bases, and 5 bases lay in between. The CDR3 is 12 amino acids.

This clone was detected only once. The rearrangement joins TRBV27 to TRBJ2-7; D is possibly TRBD1 (6 bases). V was pared by 2 bases and J by 0 bases, with 8 bases between. This CDR3 region has 14 residues. Looked up from germline, CDR1 is MNHEY and CDR2 is SMNVEV (reference sequence). The CDR3 bases are TGTGCCAGCAGTTTAGAGGACAGCTCCTACGAGCAGTACTTC. Protein product: CASSLEDSSYEQYF.

The chain couples TRBV4-1 to TRBJ2-7; possibly TRBD2 for D (5 bases). V was cut by 5 bases and J by 0 bases, with 8 bases left in between. Germline V gene lookup returns CDR1 MGHRA and CDR2 YSYEKL. There are 13 residues in the CDR3. Here the CDR3 DNA reads TGCGCCAGCAGCGGGAGCTCCTCCTACGAGCAGTACTTC. It specifies CASSGSSSYEQYF.

This clone was observed once. This CDR3 is CSARGQPRGEAFF. In DNA, the CDR3 is TGCAGCGCCCGCGGACAACCGCGGGGTGAAGCTTTCTTT. The J gene is TRBJ1-1, the V gene TRBV29-1; D might be TRBD1 (5 bases). V was pared by 7 bases and J by 7 bases, with 19 bases between. Germline CDR1 is SQVTM and CDR2 is ANQGSEA. This CDR3 has 13 amino acids.

This chain connects TRBV5-1 to TRBJ2-3; D gene ambiguous. Trimming took off 2 bases at V and 2 bases at J, with 6 bases between the two ends. The CDR3 consists of 13 residues. CDR1 is SGHRS and CDR2 is YFSETQ in the germline V gene. Written as DNA, the CDR3 is TGCGCCAGCAGCTTTGTGGTCACAGATACGCAGTATTTT. Translating it yields CASSFVVTDTQYF. Combining the CDR3 with reference TRBV5-1 and TRBJ2-3 gives the whole variable domain KAGVTQTPRYLIKTRGQQVTLSCSPISGHRSVSWYQQTPGQGLQFLFEYFSETQRNKGNFPGRFSGRQFSNSRSEMNVSTLELGDSALYLCASSFVVTDTQYFGPGTRLTVL.

The rearrangement uses TRBV28 and TRBJ2-3; 10 nucleotides agree with TRBD1. V was pared by 3 bases and J by 0 bases, with 6 bases of the junction left unmatched. The CDR3 has 17 residues. Germline V gives CDR1 MDHEN, CDR2 SYDVKM. The CDR3 DNA reads as TGTGCCAGCAGTTTTCGGACAGGGGGGGATAGCACAGATACGCAGTATTTT. This translates into CASSFRTGGDSTDTQYF.

The count of this clone is one. The chain joins TRBV15 to TRBJ2-1; no reliable D call. Trimming removed 0 bases at V and 16 bases at J, with 13 bases between. The CDR3 runs 12 residues. Germline V gene sequence: CDR1 LNHNV, CDR2 YYDKDF (reference sequence). The CDR3 sequence: CATSRDNPTRFF. The CDR3 bases are TGTGCCACCAGCAGAGATAACCCGACCCGTTTCTTC.

V and J are TRBV28 and TRBJ2-1, with TRBD1 matching over 7 bases. V was pared by 10 bases and J by 5 bases, with 11 bases of the junction left unmatched. This CDR3 comprises 14 residues. The germline V gene has CDR1 MDHEN and CDR2 SYDVKM. For the CDR3, the DNA is TGTGCCACCACCGTGGGGGACAGAGACAATGAGCAGTTCTTC. Residues: CATTVGDRDNEQFF.

This clone was observed a single time. The chain carries TRBV28 and TRBJ2-7; no clear D. The V gene lost 4 bases and the J gene lost 0 bases, with 10 bases spanning the gap. CDR3 length: 14 residues. Germline V gene lookup returns CDR1 MDHEN and CDR2 SYDVKM. The CDR3 loop reads CASSYRQNSYEQYF. The CDR3 DNA sequence: TGTGCCAGCAGTTATCGCCAGAACTCCTACGAGCAGTACTTC. The entire variable domain, with the rest obtained from reference TRBV28 and TRBJ2-7, is as follows: DVKVTQSSRYLVKRTGEKVFLECVQDMDHENMFWYRQDPGLGLRLIYFSYDVKMKEKGDIPEGYSVSREKKERFSLILESASTNQTSMYLCASSYRQNSYEQYFGPGTRLTVT.

The chain employs TRBV29-1 and TRBJ2-1; D is tentatively TRBD1 or TRBD2 (5 bases each). V lost 7 bases and J 5 bases, leaving 12 bases between the germline ends. Germline CDR1 and CDR2: SQVTM and ANQGSEA. This CDR3 comprises 12 residues. CDR3 sequence reads: CSEWGYDNEQFF. The CDR3 DNA is TGCAGCGAATGGGGGTACGACAATGAGCAGTTCTTC.

The V and J genes are TRBV5-1 and TRBJ1-4, with D unresolved. The CDR3 sequence is 15 residues long. V was cut by 0 bases and J by 5 bases, with 11 bases left in between. Germline loops: CDR1 SGHRS, CDR2 YFSETQ. The CDR3 region is CASSLDGNPNEKLFF. The CDR3 DNA reads TGCGCCAGCAGCTTGGATGGGAACCCAAATGAAAAACTGTTTTTT.

The chain joins TRBV28 to TRBJ2-1; TRBD2 matches 9 bases. The CDR3 contains 15 residues. In germline, CDR1 is MDHEN, CDR2 SYDVKM. The trim removed 1 base at V and 7 bases at J, leaving 5 bases unmatched. CDR3: CASSLYSGRSNEQFF. Written as DNA, the CDR3 is TGTGCCAGCAGTTTATATAGCGGGAGATCTAATGAGCAGTTCTTC.

The rearrangement uses TRBV16 and TRBJ2-7; D may be TRBD1 (6 bases). The CDR3 runs to 15 residues. The V gene lost 5 bases and the J gene lost 1 base, with 15 bases spanning the gap. CDR1 is KGHSY and CDR2 is FQNENV in the germline V gene. DNA for the CDR3: TGTGCCAGCAGCGAAGCAGGACAGTTTTCCTACGAGCAGTACTTC. Translating it yields CASSEAGQFSYEQYF.

The V gene is TRBV30, the J gene TRBJ2-1, with TRBD2 matching over 11 bases. J gave up 6 bases and V 0 bases, and 1 base lay outside the gene matches. From germline, CDR1 is GTSNPN and CDR2 SVGIG (reference sequence). This CDR3 is built from 14 residues. CDR3 sequence: CAWSVGTSGNEQFF. The CDR3 coding sequence is TGTGCCTGGAGTGTAGGGACTAGCGGCAATGAGCAGTTCTTC.

Points on this clone: Other nucleotide sequences from this sample produce the same CDR3. The chain links TRBV6-5 to TRBJ1-2, with D perhaps matching TRBD1 (5 bases). CDR3 length equals 13 residues. V shed 0 bases and J shed 6 bases, with 8 bases lying between them. CDR1 and CDR2 from the germline V gene are MNHEY and SVGAGI. CDR3 in amino acids: CASSYSGEDGYTF. CDR3 sequence (DNA): TGTGCCAGCAGTTACTCGGGGGAAGATGGCTACACCTTC.

The V call is TRBV19, the J call TRBJ2-5; D is ambiguous. CDR3 length equals 16 residues. The germline gives CDR1 LNHDA, CDR2 SQIVND (reference sequence). V was cut by 0 bases and J by 0 bases, with 11 bases left in between. For the CDR3, the DNA is TGTGCCAGTAGTATAGACCTGGAATCGTACCAAGAGACCCAGTACTTC. This codes for CASSIDLESYQETQYF. Supplemented by reference TRBV19 and TRBJ2-5, the full variable domain reads DGGITQSPKYLFRKEGQNVTLSCEQNLNHDAMYWYRQDPGQGLRLIYYSQIVNDFQKGDIAEGYSVSREKKESFPLTVTSAQKNPTAFYLCASSIDLESYQETQYFGPGTRLLVL.

V is TRBV7-6 and J is TRBJ2-6; D remains unclear. With 5 bases removed from V and 0 bases from J, the gap between germline ends came to 11 bases. This CDR3 spans 16 amino acids. Per germline, CDR1 SGHVS and CDR2 FNYEAQ. CDR3 sequence: CASSDHPGSGANVLTF. The CDR3 region has the DNA TGTGCCAGCAGCGACCACCCTGGCTCTGGGGCCAACGTCCTGACTTTC.